The sequence of this TCR beta chain was determined in a study of Ad26.COV2.S vaccination and SARS-CoV-2 variants. This clone was counted between two and nine times. CDR3 size: 16 residues. With 0 bases removed from V and 3 bases from J, the gap between germline ends came to 13 bases. CDR1 is MNHEY and CDR2 is SVGEGT in the germline V gene. Sequenced by immunoSEQ multiplex PCR; TCRdb stores in-frame clones only, minus some. The sample shows about 480,000 clones, 87% of them seen only once. This sample's treatment: over 15 received Ad26.COV2.S at low or high dose, single or two shots; several received placebo; per-sample allocation not given. Collection of samples fell on day 63 after the first vaccine or placebo injection.

J is TRBJ2-3 and V is TRBV6-2 or TRBV6-3; possibly TRBD2 for D (6 bases). Here the sequenced sample was peripheral blood, taken in a trial of Ad26.COV2.S vaccine versus placebo. The clonotype was recovered from a person between 18 and 65 years old who received the Ad26.COV2.S COVID-19 vaccine or a placebo. CDR3 in DNA: TGTGCCAGCAGTTACTCTCCACATGGGAGGACAGATACGCAGTATTTT. It specifies CASSYSPHGRTDTQYF.